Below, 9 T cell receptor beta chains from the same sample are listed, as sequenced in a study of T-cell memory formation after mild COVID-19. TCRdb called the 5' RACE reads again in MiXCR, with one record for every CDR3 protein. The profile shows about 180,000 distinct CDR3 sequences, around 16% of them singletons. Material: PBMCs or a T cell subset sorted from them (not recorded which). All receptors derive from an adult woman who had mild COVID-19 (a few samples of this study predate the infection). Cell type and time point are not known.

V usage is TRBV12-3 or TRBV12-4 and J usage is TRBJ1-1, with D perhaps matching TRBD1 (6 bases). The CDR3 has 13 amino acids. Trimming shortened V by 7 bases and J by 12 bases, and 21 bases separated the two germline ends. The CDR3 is CASTWTTGTKSFF. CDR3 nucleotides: TGTGCCAGCACCTGGACGACCGGGACAAAGTCTTTCTTT.

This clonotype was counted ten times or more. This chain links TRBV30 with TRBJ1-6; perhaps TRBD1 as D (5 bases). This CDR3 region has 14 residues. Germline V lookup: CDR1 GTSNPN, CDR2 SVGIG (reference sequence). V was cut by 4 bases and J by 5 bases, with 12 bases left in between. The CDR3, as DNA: TGTGCCTGGAACATGGGGACTAATAATTCACCCCTCCACTTT. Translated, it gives CAWNMGTNNSPLHF.

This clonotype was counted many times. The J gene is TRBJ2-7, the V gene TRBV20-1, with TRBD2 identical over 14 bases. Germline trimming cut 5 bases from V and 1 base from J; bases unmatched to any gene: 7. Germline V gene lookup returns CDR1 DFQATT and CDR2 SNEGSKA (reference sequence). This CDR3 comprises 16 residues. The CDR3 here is CSAGTSGRGGSYEQYF. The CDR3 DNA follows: TGCAGTGCTGGGACTAGCGGGAGAGGGGGATCCTACGAGCAGTACTTC.

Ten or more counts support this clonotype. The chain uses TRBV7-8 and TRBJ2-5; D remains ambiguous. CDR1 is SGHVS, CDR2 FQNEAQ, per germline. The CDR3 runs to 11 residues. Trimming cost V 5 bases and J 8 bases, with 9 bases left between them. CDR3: CASSLTGTQYF. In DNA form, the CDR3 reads TGTGCCAGCAGCCTAACTGGCACCCAGTACTTC.

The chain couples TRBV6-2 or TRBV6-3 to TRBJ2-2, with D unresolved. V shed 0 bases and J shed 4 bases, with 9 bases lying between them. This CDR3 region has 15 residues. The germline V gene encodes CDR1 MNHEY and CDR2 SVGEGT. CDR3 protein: CASSYSSSATGELFF. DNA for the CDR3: TGTGCCAGCAGTTACTCGTCCAGCGCCACCGGGGAGCTGTTTTTT.

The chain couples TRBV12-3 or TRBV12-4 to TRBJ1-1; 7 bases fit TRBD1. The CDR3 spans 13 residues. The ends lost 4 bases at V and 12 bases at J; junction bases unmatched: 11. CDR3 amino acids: CASSSYRGSQTFF. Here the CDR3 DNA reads TGTGCCAGCAGTTCATACAGGGGATCGCAGACTTTCTTT.

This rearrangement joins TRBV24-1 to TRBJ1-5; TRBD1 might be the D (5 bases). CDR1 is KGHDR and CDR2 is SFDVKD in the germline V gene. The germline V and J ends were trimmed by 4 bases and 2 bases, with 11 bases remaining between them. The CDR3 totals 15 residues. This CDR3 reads CATSEVGGGNQPQHF. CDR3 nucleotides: TGTGCCACCAGTGAGGTGGGGGGTGGCAATCAGCCCCAGCATTTT.

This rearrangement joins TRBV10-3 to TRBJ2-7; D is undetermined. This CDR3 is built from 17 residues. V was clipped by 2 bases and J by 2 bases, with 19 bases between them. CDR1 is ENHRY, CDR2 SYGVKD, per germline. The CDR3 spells CAISEPRAETGTYEQYF. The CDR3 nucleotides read TGTGCCATCAGTGAGCCCCGGGCAGAGACTGGTACCTACGAGCAGTACTTC.

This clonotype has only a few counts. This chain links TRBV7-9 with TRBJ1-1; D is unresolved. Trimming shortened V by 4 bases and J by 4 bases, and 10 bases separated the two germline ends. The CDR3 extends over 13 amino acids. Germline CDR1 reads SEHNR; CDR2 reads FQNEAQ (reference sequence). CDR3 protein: CASSSSLGTEAFF. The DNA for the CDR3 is TGTGCCAGCAGCTCGAGTTTGGGCACTGAAGCTTTCTTT.